Sequencing of this T cell receptor (beta chain) was carried out in a study of early T cells in non-severe SARS-CoV-2 infection. TCRdb re-called the 5' RACE reads through MiXCR, storing one row per CDR3 protein. The sample shows some 82,000 distinct CDR3 sequences, about an eighth of them seen only once. The ends were cut back, 0 bases at V and 5 bases at J, with 11 bases in the middle. The CDR3 covers 15 residues. Germline CDR1 LGHNT, CDR2 FRNRAP. This clonotype was found a few times. This clonotype was sampled from an adult who was a healthcare worker with PCR-confirmed SARS-CoV-2 infection or an uninfected control (not recorded which). The V call is TRBV12-5, the J call TRBJ2-1, with D possibly matching TRBD2 (6 bases). The sequences come from whole blood, collected at baseline. The CDR3 loop is CASGLVLRGHNEQFF. CDR3 DNA sequence: TGTGCTAGTGGTTTGGTATTGCGGGGCCACAATGAGCAGTTCTTC.